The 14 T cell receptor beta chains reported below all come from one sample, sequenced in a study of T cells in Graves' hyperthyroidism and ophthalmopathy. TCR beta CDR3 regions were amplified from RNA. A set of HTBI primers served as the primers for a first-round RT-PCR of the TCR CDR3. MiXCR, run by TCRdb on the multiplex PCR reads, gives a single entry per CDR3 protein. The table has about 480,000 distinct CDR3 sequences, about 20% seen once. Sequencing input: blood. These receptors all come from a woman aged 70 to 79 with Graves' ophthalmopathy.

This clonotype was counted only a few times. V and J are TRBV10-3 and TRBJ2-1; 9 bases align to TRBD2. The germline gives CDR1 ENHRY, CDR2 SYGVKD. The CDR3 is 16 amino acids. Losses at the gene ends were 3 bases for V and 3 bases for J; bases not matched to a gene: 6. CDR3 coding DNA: TGTGCCATCAGTGATAGACTAGCGGATCACTACAATGAGCAGTTCTTC. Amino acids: CAISDRLADHYNEQFF.

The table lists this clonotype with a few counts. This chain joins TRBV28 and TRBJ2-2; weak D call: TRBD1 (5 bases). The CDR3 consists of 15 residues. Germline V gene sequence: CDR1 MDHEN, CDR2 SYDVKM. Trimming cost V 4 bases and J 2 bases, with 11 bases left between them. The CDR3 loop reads CASSSRTSNTGELFF. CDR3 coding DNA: TGTGCCAGCAGTTCAAGGACATCAAACACCGGGGAGCTGTTTTTT.

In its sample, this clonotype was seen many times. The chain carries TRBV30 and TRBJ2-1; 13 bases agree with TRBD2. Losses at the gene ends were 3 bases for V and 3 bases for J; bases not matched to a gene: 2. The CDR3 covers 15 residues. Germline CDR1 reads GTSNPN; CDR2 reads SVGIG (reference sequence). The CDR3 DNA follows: TGTGCCTGGAGAGGACTAGCGGGGGTCTACAATGAGCAGTTCTTC. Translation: CAWRGLAGVYNEQFF.

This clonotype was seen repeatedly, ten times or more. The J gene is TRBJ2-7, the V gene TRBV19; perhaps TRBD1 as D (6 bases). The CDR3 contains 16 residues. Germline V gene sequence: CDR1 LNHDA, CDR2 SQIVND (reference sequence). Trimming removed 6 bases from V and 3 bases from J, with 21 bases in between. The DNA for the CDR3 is TGTGCCAGTAGAAGTCATTCCGCGACAGGTATCTACGAGCAGTACTTC. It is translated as CASRSHSATGIYEQYF.

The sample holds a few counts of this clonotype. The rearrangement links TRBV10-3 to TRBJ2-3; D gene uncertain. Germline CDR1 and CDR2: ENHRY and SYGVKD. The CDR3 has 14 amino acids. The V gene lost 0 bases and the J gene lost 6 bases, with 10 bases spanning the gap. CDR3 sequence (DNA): TGTGCCATCAGTGAGTCGAAGAGTGTCGATACGCAGTATTTT. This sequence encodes CAISESKSVDTQYF.

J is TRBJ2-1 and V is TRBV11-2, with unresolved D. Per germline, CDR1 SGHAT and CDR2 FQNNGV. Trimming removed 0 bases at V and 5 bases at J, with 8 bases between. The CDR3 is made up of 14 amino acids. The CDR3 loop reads CASSLDMVNNEQFF. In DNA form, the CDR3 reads TGTGCCAGCAGCTTAGATATGGTCAACAATGAGCAGTTCTTC.

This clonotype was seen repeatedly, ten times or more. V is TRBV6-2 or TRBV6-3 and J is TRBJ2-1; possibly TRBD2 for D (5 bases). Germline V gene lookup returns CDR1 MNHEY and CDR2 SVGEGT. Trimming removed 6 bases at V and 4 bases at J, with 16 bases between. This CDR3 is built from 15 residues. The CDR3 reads CASRPSPGDYNEQFF. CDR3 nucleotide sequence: TGTGCCAGCAGACCCTCCCCCGGGGATTACAATGAGCAGTTCTTC.

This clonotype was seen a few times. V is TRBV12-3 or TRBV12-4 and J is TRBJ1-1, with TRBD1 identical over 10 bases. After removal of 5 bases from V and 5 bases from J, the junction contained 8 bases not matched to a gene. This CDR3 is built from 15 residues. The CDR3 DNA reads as TGTGCCAGCAGTCCCCGACAGGGGGCGCGAACTGAAGCTTTCTTT. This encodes CASSPRQGARTEAFF.

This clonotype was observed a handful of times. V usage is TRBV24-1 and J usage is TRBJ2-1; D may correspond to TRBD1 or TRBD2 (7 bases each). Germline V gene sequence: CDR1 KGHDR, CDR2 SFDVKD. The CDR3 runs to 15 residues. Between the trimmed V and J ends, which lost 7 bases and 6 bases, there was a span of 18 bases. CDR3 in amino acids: CATRGGGGQLNEQFF. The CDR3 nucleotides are TGTGCCACCAGAGGGGGGGGGGGACAGCTCAATGAGCAGTTCTTC.

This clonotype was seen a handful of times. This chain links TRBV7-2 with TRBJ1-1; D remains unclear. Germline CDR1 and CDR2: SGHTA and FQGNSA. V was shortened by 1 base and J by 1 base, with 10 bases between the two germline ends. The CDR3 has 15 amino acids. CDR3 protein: CASSLVGMTNTEAFF. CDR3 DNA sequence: TGTGCCAGCAGCTTAGTAGGGATGACGAACACTGAAGCTTTCTTT.

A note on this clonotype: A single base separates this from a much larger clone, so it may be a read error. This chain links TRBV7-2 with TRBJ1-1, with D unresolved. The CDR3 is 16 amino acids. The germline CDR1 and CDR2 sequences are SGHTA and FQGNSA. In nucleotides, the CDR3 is TGTGCCAGCAGCTTAGTGGCCGGTGTCTCGAGCACTGGAGCTTTCTTT. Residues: CASSLVAGVSSTGAFF.

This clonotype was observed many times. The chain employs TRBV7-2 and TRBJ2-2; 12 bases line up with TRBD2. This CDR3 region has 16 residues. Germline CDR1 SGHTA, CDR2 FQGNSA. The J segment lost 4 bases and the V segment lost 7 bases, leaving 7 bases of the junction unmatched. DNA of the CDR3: TGTGCCAGCACCTCGACTAGCGGGAGAGTCACCGGGGAGCTGTTTTTT. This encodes CASTSTSGRVTGELFF.

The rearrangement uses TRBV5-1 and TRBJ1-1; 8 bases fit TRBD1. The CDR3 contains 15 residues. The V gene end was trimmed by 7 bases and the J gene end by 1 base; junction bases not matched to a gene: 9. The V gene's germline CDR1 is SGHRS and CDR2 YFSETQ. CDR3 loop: CASHPGTGPNTEAFF. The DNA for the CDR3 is TGCGCCAGCCATCCCGGGACAGGACCGAACACTGAAGCTTTCTTT.

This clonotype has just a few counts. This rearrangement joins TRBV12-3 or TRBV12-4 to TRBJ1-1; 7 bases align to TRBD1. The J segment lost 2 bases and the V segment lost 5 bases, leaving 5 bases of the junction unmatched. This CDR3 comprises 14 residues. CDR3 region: CASSGDRANTEAFF. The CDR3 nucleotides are TGTGCCAGCAGTGGCGACAGGGCAAACACTGAAGCTTTCTTT.